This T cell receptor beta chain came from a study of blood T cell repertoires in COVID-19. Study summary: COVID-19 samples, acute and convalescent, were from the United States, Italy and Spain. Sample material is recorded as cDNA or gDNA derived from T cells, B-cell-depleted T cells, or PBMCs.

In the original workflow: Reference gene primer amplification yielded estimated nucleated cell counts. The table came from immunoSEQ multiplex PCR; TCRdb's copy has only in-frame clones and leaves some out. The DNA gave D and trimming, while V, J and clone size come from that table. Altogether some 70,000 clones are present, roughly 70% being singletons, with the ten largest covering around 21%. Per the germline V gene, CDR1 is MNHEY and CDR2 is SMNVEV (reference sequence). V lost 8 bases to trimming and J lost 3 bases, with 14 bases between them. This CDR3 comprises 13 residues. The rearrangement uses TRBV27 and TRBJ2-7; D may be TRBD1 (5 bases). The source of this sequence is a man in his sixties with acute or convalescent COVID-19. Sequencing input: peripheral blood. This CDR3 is CASGFHDSYEQYF. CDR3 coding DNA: TGTGCCAGCGGGTTCCATGACAGCTACGAGCAGTACTTC.